The TCR beta chain under discussion was sequenced for a study of T cells after yellow fever vaccination. Notes on the study in general: In post-booster samples, most primary-vaccination clones reappeared (roughly 96% CD4, approximately 91% CD8). Abundant clonotypes from the bulk population could have been carried over as contaminants into FACS-sorted repertoires. By day 5 rather than day 15, the secondary response had peaked, though it was weaker.

V was shortened by 6 bases and J by 2 bases, with 5 bases between the two germline ends. The CDR3 has 12 amino acids. Germline V gene sequence: CDR1 SEHNR, CDR2 FQNEAQ (reference sequence). This clonotype was recorded many times. The antigen remains undetermined. TCRdb redid the calling of the 5' RACE reads with MiXCR, one entry per CDR3 protein. The table records around 110,000 distinct CDR3 sequences, 8.4% of them present only once. J is TRBJ1-5 and V is TRBV7-9, with D hard to call. This sample comprised CD8+ T cells sorted from PBMCs, obtained 45 days after the yellow fever booster vaccination. This clonotype was sampled from a man younger than 45 who received the YFV17D yellow fever vaccine. CDR3 coding DNA: TGTGCCAGCAGAAGGGGCAATCAGCCCCAGCATTTT. Its protein product is CASRRGNQPQHF.